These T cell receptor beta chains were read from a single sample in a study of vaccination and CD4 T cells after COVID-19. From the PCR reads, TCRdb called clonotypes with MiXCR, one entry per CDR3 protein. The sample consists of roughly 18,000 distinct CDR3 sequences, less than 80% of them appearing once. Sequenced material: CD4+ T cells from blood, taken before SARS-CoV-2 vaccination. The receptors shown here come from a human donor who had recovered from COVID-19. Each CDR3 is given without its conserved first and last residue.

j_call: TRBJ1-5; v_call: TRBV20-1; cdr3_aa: SAPRDRASQPQH
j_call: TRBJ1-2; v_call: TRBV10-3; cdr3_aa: AISVTGGRHGYT
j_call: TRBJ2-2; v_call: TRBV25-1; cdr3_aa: ASSESGELF
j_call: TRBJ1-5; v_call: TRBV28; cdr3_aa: ASSGSNQPQH
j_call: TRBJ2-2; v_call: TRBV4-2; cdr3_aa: ASSQGQANTGELF
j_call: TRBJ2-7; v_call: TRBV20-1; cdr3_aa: SANPSIAGSSYEQY
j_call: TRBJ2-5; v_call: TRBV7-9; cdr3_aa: ASSPRTGLSETQY
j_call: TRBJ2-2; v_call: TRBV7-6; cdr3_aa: ASSSGLGAGELF
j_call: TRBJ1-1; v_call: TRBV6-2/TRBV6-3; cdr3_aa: ASSFTRGTEAF
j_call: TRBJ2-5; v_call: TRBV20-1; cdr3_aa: SAPGAQGFQETQY
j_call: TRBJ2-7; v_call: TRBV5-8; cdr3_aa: ASSLDQTYEQY
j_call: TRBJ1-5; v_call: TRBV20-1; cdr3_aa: SARDLRHPSYQPQH
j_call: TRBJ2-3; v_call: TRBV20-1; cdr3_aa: SARWTDTQY
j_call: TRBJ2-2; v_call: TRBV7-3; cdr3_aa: ASSLTLAGNLGELF
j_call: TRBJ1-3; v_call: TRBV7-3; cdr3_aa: ASSPLRSPLGAGNTIY
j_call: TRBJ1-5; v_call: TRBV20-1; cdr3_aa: SAHWTANQPQH
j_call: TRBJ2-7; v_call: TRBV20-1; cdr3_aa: SATRTGFSWY
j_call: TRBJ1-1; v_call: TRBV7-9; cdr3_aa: ASSSLYTEAF
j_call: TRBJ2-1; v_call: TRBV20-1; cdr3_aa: SARGEF
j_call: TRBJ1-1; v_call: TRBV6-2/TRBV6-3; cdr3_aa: ASRAGTDRRDTEAF
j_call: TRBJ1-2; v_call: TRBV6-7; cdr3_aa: ASSYCKGASGNYGYT
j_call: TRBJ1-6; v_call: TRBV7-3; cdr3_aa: ASSLLGGRNSPLH
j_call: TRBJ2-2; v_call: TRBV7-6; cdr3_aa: ASSARGRGTGELF
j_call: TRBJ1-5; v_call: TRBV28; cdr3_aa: ASSLTTGRNQPQH
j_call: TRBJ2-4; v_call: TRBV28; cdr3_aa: ASSPTGGAGNIQY
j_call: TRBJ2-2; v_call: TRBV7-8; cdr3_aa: ASSLGYRGSGELF